A selection of T cell receptor beta chains follows, all from one sample in a study of blood T cell repertoires in COVID-19. The assay was immunoSEQ multiplex PCR, and TCRdb's table has in-frame clones only and misses some. The sample yields 360,000 or so clones, about 90% seen once. Specimen: PBMCs or T cells enriched from blood (not recorded which). Source of these receptors: a woman aged 25 to 39 who had recovered from COVID-19. CDR3s include the opening cysteine and the closing phenylalanine or tryptophan. Each record gives: CDR3 protein, CDR3 DNA, J gene, clone size, D gene, V gene. The D gene is left open where the match is weak. Rows may omit the clone size; those that give it use once, few, many or a size class.

CASSPNTGETMGYTF,TGTGCCAGCAGCCCGAACACAGGGGAAACTATGGGCTACACCTTC,TRBJ1-2,.,TRBD1,TRBV3-1/TRBV3-2
CASGGLAGQETQYF,TGTGCCAGCGGAGGACTAGCGGGGCAAGAGACCCAGTACTTC,TRBJ2-5,.,TRBD2,TRBV2
CASRGAGGAGEQYF,TGCGCCAGCAGAGGGGCGGGGGGCGCGGGGGAGCAGTACTTC,TRBJ2-7,.,TRBD2,TRBV10-2
CASSSLTGVGTGELFF,TGCGCCAGCAGCTCCCTGACAGGGGTGGGCACCGGGGAGCTGTTTTTT,TRBJ2-2,.,TRBD1,TRBV5-1
CASSIATGSTEAFF,TGTGCCAGTAGTATAGCCACAGGGAGCACTGAAGCTTTCTTT,TRBJ1-1,.,.,TRBV19
CASSSPNLRTGELFF,TGTGCCAGCAGCTCACCTAACTTGAGAACCGGGGAGCTGTTTTTT,TRBJ2-2,.,.,TRBV5-4
CASSVVASSGNTIYF,TGTGCCAGCAGCGTAGTGGCAAGCTCTGGAAACACCATATATTTT,TRBJ1-3,.,.,TRBV9
CASSPYGGNEQFF,TGTGCCAGCAGCCCATACGGAGGCAATGAGCAGTTCTTC,TRBJ2-1,.,.,TRBV11-2
CAIHRDINGYTF,TGTGCCATCCATCGGGACATTAATGGCTACACCTTC,TRBJ1-2,.,.,TRBV10-3
CASSLRPNGGQETQYF,TGTGCCAGCAGCCTCCGCCCGAACGGCGGGCAAGAGACCCAGTACTTC,TRBJ2-5,.,.,TRBV11-1
CSVVGARGHNEQFF,TGCAGCGTTGTTGGGGCCAGGGGCCACAATGAGCAGTTCTTC,TRBJ2-1,once,.,TRBV29-1
CASSTTTLHQPQHF,TGTGCCAGCAGTACTACGACCCTCCATCAGCCCCAGCATTTT,TRBJ1-5,.,.,TRBV6-6
CASSLQGGTEAFF,TGTGCCAGCAGCTTACAGGGGGGCACTGAAGCTTTCTTT,TRBJ1-1,.,TRBD1,TRBV7-9
CASRRETGVLDEQYF,TGTGCCAGTAGGAGAGAAACAGGGGTTCTCGACGAGCAGTACTTC,TRBJ2-7,.,TRBD1,TRBV19
CASSPLSGELFF,TGTGCCAGCAGCCCACTGTCTGGGGAGCTGTTTTTT,TRBJ2-2,.,.,TRBV11-3
CASSQESRNTIYF,TGTGCCAGCAGCCAAGAAAGCAGAAACACCATATATTTT,TRBJ1-3,.,.,TRBV3-1/TRBV3-2
CASSQVEGRGNQPQHF,TGCGCCAGCAGCCAAGTCGAGGGAAGGGGCAATCAGCCCCAGCATTTT,TRBJ1-5,.,.,TRBV4-1
CASSTGEASGRAAQFF,TGTGCCAGTAGCACAGGGGAGGCTAGCGGGAGGGCCGCGCAGTTCTTC,TRBJ2-1,.,TRBD2,TRBV19
CASSLQGLGDEQYF,TGTGCCAGCAGCTTGCAGGGGCTCGGGGACGAGCAGTACTTC,TRBJ2-7,.,.,TRBV5-5
CASSLDLAGVGDTQYF,TGCGCCAGCAGCTTAGATCTAGCGGGAGTGGGGGATACGCAGTATTTT,TRBJ2-3,once,TRBD2,TRBV5-1
CASSPTSTPGTGELFF,TGCGCCAGCAGCCCGACTAGCACCCCGGGAACCGGGGAGCTGTTTTTT,TRBJ2-2,.,TRBD2,TRBV5-1
CASTRGLAGLDNEQFF,TGCGCCAGCACCCGAGGGCTAGCGGGGCTGGACAATGAGCAGTTCTTC,TRBJ2-1,.,TRBD2,TRBV4-1